This T cell receptor (beta chain) stems from a study of blood T cell repertoires in COVID-19. The germline V gene encodes CDR1 LGHDT and CDR2 YNNKEL (reference sequence). This CDR3 region has 20 residues. V was shortened by 1 base and J by 6 bases, with 28 bases between the two germline ends. Assay used: immunoSEQ multiplex PCR; TCRdb lists only in-frame clones, some missing. The repertoire holds about 230,000 clones, with around 90% as singletons. Sequences were obtained from PBMCs or T cells enriched from blood (not recorded which). The J gene is TRBJ2-1, the V gene TRBV3-1 (or the pseudogene TRBV3-2); possibly TRBD1 for D (5 bases). The TCR sequence derives from a man aged 25-45 years who had recovered from COVID-19. In DNA form, the CDR3 reads TGTGCCAGCAGCCAAGGAAAGTTCAGGACGAGAGTAGGGGTTGCCAATGAGCAGTTCTTC. Translation: CASSQGKFRTRVGVANEQFF.